The present entry profiles one TCR beta chain with its context. What it binds is unknown. This record comes from a study of T and B cells in COVID-19 patients. Study details: Peripheral blood came from COVID-19 patients with active infection or after recovery. In the active-infection cohort, about 90% of the roughly 20 patients had comorbidities linked to unfavorable COVID-19 outcome.

From blood, about 240-550 ng of genomic DNA served as TRB template. BIOMED2 TRB-A/B primer pools were used in multiplex TRB PCR. MiXCR was run by TCRdb on the multiplex PCR reads, yielding one entry per CDR3 protein. The sample includes about 11,000 distinct CDR3 sequences, around 35% of them seen just once. Study findings and constraints: CD4+, regulatory T cell, CD8+ and sorted SARS-CoV-2-responsive or tetramer+ T cells were not yet sequenced. The recovered cohort had roughly 2,200 exclusive TCR clusters, including a few dozen low generation probability clusters.

The sequencing sample was made of blood. This clonotype originated in a human donor with active COVID-19.

CDR3 in amino acids: CASSYSIGRRNTEAFF. The CDR3 region has the DNA TGTGCCAGCAGTTACTCGATCGGGAGGAGGAACACTGAAGCTTTCTTT. The rearrangement joins TRBV6-5 to TRBJ1-1; no clear D. Deletions cut 0 bases from V and 1 base from J, with 12 bases between. The CDR3 runs 16 residues. CDR1 is MNHEY, CDR2 SVGAGI, per germline.